Listed below are T cell receptor beta chains from one sample, sequenced in a study of blood T cell repertoires in COVID-19. Produced via immunoSEQ multiplex PCR; TCRdb's table is partial and in-frame only. The sample shows about 250,000 clones, 85% to 90% of them seen only once. The sequenced sample was PBMCs or T cells enriched from blood (not recorded which). Every receptor here comes from a man between 35 and 55 years old who had recovered from COVID-19. CDR3s include the opening cysteine and the closing phenylalanine or tryptophan. Each record gives: V gene, J gene, CDR3 protein.

v_call: TRBV7-3
j_call: TRBJ1-5
cdr3_aa: CASSIEPRDRVTEPQHF

v_call: TRBV9
j_call: TRBJ2-7
cdr3_aa: CASSVGQNYEQYF

v_call: TRBV7-2
j_call: TRBJ2-7
cdr3_aa: CVSSLRLGTYEQYF

v_call: TRBV5-4
j_call: TRBJ2-2
cdr3_aa: CASSPWTSGREAGELFF

v_call: TRBV24-1
j_call: TRBJ1-5
cdr3_aa: CATSDGMSGGIQPQHF

v_call: TRBV2
j_call: TRBJ2-6
cdr3_aa: CASTRLAGESGANVLTF

v_call: TRBV7-2
j_call: TRBJ2-7
cdr3_aa: CASSFGTSGGFYEQYF

v_call: TRBV6-1
j_call: TRBJ2-3
cdr3_aa: CASSEGQATDTQYF

v_call: TRBV19
j_call: TRBJ1-1
cdr3_aa: CASTQTGGKTFF

v_call: TRBV10-3
j_call: TRBJ2-7
cdr3_aa: CASTTSGSSYEQYF

v_call: TRBV5-1
j_call: TRBJ2-3
cdr3_aa: CASSLASLDTQYF

v_call: TRBV7-2
j_call: TRBJ1-2
cdr3_aa: CASSLNSLLHYGYTF

v_call: TRBV6-5
j_call: TRBJ1-1
cdr3_aa: CASSYSGVEAFF

v_call: TRBV2
j_call: TRBJ1-2
cdr3_aa: CASKDRADYGYTF

v_call: TRBV13
j_call: TRBJ1-6
cdr3_aa: CASSADRGYSPLHF

v_call: TRBV7-7
j_call: TRBJ2-1
cdr3_aa: CASSLAGVGDEQFF

v_call: TRBV6-5
j_call: TRBJ2-1
cdr3_aa: CASSYFGGTRNEQFF

v_call: TRBV7-2
j_call: TRBJ2-1
cdr3_aa: CASSVTSGGAYNEQFF

v_call: TRBV5-1
j_call: TRBJ2-3
cdr3_aa: CASSWTSGASTDTQYF

v_call: TRBV6-5
j_call: TRBJ1-3
cdr3_aa: CAGEREASSGNTIYF

v_call: TRBV2
j_call: TRBJ1-5
cdr3_aa: CASSEAGHRVNQPQHF

v_call: TRBV19
j_call: TRBJ1-1
cdr3_aa: CASETGVNTEAFF

v_call: TRBV5-1
j_call: TRBJ2-7
cdr3_aa: CASSMDRGGQQYF

v_call: TRBV6-2/TRBV6-3
j_call: TRBJ2-7
cdr3_aa: CASSYPGYEQYF

v_call: TRBV5-6
j_call: TRBJ1-1
cdr3_aa: CASSWGGGQGNTEAFF

v_call: TRBV7-3
j_call: TRBJ2-1
cdr3_aa: CASSPGTWYNEQFF

v_call: TRBV5-4
j_call: TRBJ1-2
cdr3_aa: CASSPWGTRLIYTF

v_call: TRBV14
j_call: TRBJ2-1
cdr3_aa: CASRDIKDNEQFF

v_call: TRBV27
j_call: TRBJ2-5
cdr3_aa: CASSLGAGGRETQYF

v_call: TRBV11-2
j_call: TRBJ2-1
cdr3_aa: CASSSRTSGGAREQFF